This T cell receptor beta chain came from a study of T-cell memory formation after mild COVID-19 (dated by TCRdb to the early 2020s). For the wider study: TCR sequence clusters from the two donors were found to be largely donor specific. Two young, previously healthy adult volunteers, one female and one male, were included in the cohort. In two donors, T-cell clones that expanded and contracted after mild COVID-19 were tracked by sequencing TCRalpha and TCRbeta repertoires over time.

Ficoll-Paque density gradient centrifugation was used to isolate PBMCs. TCRdb lists the instrument as Illumina NovaSeq 6000. TCRalpha and TCRbeta cDNA libraries were built by 5'RACE with constant-segment primers, adding sample barcodes and unique molecular identifiers. Trizol reagent was used to extract RNA from every sample. Library amplification was performed in two PCR steps, and a second sample barcode and Illumina TruSeq adapters were introduced in the second step. Sequencing of libraries was performed on an Illumina NovaSeq with 2 x 150 bp paired-end reads. Per the authors' processing: Demultiplexing of reads and collapsing into UMI-guided consensus sequences were performed with migec v1.2.7. Using mixcr v2.1.11, UMI consensuses were aligned to TRA and TRB V and J templates and then assembled into clonotypes. A clonotype was counted as expanded or contracted only if both edgeR and NoisET called the change significant, with noise models trained on biological replicates. For edgeR calls, a false discovery rate-adjusted p below 0.01 and a log2 fold-change threshold of 1 were applied. As an exploratory analysis of dynamics, PCA with hierarchical clustering was applied to max-normalized trajectories of the 1000 most abundant clonotypes. Separately sequenced CD4+ and CD8+ repertoires were used to assign a CD4 or CD8 phenotype to each responding clone. The public reads were quality trimmed at Q25 with fastp and then assembled into clones with MiXCR by TCRdb, keeping productive beta chains. CDR3 protein sequences are deduplicated, and each keeps its most common genes and DNA. TCRdb, rather than the study authors, made the V and J calls. Across this sample there are 250,000 to 350,000 distinct CDR3 sequences, with approximately 20% seen only once. The top ten clonotypes cover roughly 21% of the sample.

Turning to this clonotype: This clone's antigen is unknown. Base quality data are lacking; no much larger clone is found one base away.

CDR1 and CDR2, per the germline V gene, are MGHRA and YSYEKL. Between the V and J ends, shortened by 3 bases and 4 bases respectively, the junction contains 18 bases. Inclusive of the bounding cysteine and phenylalanine, the CDR3 is 16 residues long. Only CDR3 DNA remains: 48 bases, in frame from the first base. The full study reports these points: Only two mild cases were covered by the study, and larger cohorts that include severe cases with pre-infection samples were considered necessary. Some responding clones were found in pre-infection memory, which suggests that pre-existing cross-reactive memory T cells took part in the SARS-CoV-2 response. Clones contracting from day 15 to 85 had balanced CD4/CD8 phenotypes, while a second wave expanding from day 15 to 37 was biased towards CD4+. Whether the second-wave clones peaking on day 37 were SARS-CoV-2 specific was not confirmed. Contracting CD4+ clones were found mainly in CM and EM memory subsets, while CD8+ clones were enriched in EMRA.

This receptor was taken from a young man who had mild COVID-19 (a few samples of this study predate the infection). The sample titles of this study are shuffled in the database, so cell type and time point are left out; the donor was told from shared clones. Sequencing was carried out using PBMCs or a T cell subset sorted from them (not recorded which). Rearrangement joined TRBV4-1 to TRBJ1-2; TRBD1 is a possible D gene, resting on 5 matching bases. At the DNA level, the sequence is TGCGCCAGCAGCCACGGCCACGTTGACAGCATCTATGGCTACACCTTC. It is translated as CASSHGHVDSIYGYTF.